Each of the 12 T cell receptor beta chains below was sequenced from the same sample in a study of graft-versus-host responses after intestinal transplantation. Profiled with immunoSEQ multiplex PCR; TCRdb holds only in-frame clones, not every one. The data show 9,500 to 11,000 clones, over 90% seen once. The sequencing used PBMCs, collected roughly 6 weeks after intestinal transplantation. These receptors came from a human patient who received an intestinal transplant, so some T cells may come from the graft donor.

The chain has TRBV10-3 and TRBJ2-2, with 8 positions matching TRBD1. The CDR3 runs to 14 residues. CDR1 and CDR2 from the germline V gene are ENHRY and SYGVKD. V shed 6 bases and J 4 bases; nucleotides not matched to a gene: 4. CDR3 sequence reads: CAISGQGGTGELFF. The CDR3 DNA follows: TGTGCCATCAGCGGACAGGGAGGCACCGGGGAGCTGTTTTTT.

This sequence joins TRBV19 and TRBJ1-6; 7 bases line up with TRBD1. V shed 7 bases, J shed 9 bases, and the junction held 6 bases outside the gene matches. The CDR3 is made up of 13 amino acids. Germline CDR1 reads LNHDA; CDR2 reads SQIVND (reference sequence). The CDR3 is CASTKTGVSPLHF. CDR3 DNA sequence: TGTGCCAGTACGAAAACAGGGGTTTCACCCCTCCACTTT.

CDR3 sequence (DNA): TGTGCCAGCTCACCAGTGGGGGGCCCGCGGTCGAACACTGAAGCTTTCTTT. Encoded protein: CASSPVGGPRSNTEAFF. The gene calls are TRBV18 and TRBJ1-1; possibly TRBD1 for D (6 bases). The CDR3 is 17 amino acids. Looked up from germline, CDR1 is KGHSH and CDR2 is LQKENI. V was trimmed by 2 bases and J by 1 base, leaving 17 bases between them.

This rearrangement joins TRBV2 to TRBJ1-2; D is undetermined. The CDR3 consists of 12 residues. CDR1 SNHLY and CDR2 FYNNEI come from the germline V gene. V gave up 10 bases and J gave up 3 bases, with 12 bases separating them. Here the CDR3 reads CANDDRDYGYTF. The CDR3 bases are TGTGCCAACGACGACCGGGACTATGGCTACACCTTC.

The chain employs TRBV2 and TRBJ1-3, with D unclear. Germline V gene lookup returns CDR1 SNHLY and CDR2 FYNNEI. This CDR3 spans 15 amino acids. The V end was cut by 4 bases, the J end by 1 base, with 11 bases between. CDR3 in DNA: TGTGCCAGCAGTGCTTTCGGTGAATCTGGAAACACCATATATTTT. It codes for CASSAFGESGNTIYF. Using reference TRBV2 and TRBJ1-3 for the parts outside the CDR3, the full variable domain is EPEVTQTPSHQVTQMGQEVILRCVPISNHLYFYWYRQILGQKVEFLVSFYNNEISEKSEIFDDQFSVERPDGSNFTLKIRSTKLEDSAMYFCASSAFGESGNTIYFGEGSWLTVV.

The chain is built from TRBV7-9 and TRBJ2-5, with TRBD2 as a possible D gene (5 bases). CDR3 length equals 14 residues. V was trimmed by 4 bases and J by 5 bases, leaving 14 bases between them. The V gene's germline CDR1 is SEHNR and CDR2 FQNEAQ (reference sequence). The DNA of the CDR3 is TGTGCCAGCAGCTCCCTAGGTGGGGAGGAGACCCAGTACTTC. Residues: CASSSLGGEETQYF.

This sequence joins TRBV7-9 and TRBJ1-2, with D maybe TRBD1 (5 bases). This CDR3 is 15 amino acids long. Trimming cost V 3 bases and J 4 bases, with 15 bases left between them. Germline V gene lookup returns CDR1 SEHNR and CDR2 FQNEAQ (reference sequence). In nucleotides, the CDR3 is TGTGCCAGCAGCTTGGGGACCCCTCTTCCCTATGGCTACACCTTC. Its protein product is CASSLGTPLPYGYTF.

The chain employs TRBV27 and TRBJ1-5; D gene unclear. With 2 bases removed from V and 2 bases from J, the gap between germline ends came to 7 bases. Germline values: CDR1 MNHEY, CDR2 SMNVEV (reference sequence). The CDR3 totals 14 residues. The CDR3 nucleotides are TGTGCCAGCAGTTTAGGGGTTGGCAATCAGCCCCAGCATTTT. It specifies CASSLGVGNQPQHF.

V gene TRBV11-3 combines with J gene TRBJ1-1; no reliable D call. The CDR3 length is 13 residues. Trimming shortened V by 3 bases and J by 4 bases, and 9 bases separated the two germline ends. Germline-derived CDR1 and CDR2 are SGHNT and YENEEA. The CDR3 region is CASSFSGPTEAFF. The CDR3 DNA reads TGTGCCAGCAGCTTCTCAGGCCCCACTGAAGCTTTCTTT.

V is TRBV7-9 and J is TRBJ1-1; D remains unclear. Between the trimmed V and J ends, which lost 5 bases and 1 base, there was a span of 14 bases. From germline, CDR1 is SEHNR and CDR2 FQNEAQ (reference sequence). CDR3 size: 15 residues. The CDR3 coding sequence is TGTGCCAGCAGCGAATCGACGGTCCGGAACACTGAAGCTTTCTTT. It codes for CASSESTVRNTEAFF.

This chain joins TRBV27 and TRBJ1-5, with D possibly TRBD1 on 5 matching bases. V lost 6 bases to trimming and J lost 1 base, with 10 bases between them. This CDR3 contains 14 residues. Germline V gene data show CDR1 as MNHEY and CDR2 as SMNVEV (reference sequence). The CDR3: CASSLGGSNQPQHF. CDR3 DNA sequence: TGTGCCAGCAGCTTGGGGGGGAGCAATCAGCCCCAGCATTTT.

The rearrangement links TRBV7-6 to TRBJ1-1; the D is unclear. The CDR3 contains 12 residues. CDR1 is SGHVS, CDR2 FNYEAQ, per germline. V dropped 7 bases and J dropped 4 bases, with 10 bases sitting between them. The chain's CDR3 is CASNDPGTEAFF. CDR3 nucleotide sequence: TGTGCCAGCAACGATCCGGGCACTGAAGCTTTCTTT.